This T cell receptor (beta chain) appears in the sequencing data of a study of shared clonotypes between healthy human individuals. Study information: The plates for each donor numbered three CD4 naive, three CD4 memory, two CD8 naive and one CD8 memory. Findings and caveats of the study: Naive subsets, compared against memory subsets, generally had larger estimated richness values.

Negatively enriched CD4+ T cells were divided by CD45RA into naive and memory. As concerns this clone: Its antigen is currently unknown.

It was about 190 ng DNA, 25,000 to 35,000 T cell genomes, that sorted-subset replicate PCRs used. The repertoire was sequenced with immunoSEQ multiplex PCR; TCRdb's copy has only in-frame clones and lacks some. The sample contains roughly 640,000 clones, around 97% of which appear only once. The germline V gene encodes CDR1 KGHSH and CDR2 LQKENI. V was clipped by 4 bases and J by 4 bases, with 17 bases between them. The CDR3 extends over 16 amino acids. The sequenced material came from naive CD4+ T cells sorted from blood. Subset in this sample: CD45RA+ positively selected. This TCR derives from a woman aged 25 to 39 in good health. This chain links TRBV18 with TRBJ2-1; D is tentatively TRBD1 or TRBD2 (5 bases each). CDR3 in amino acids: CASSLTGTPTYNEQFF. In DNA form, the CDR3 reads TGTGCCAGCTCACTTACCGGGACGCCAACGTACAATGAGCAGTTCTTC. Looking up the rest from reference TRBV18 and TRBJ2-1 gives the full variable domain: NAGVMQNPRHLVRRRGQEARLRCSPMKGHSHVYWYRQLPEEGLKFMVYLQKENIIDESGMPKERFSAEFPKEGPSILRIQQVVRGDSAAYFCASSLTGTPTYNEQFFGPGTRLTVL.